This T cell receptor beta chain derives from a study of T cell responses to AZD1222 COVID-19 vaccine. V shed 1 base and J shed 4 bases, with 17 bases lying between them. The V gene's germline CDR1 is SGHNT and CDR2 YENEEA. This CDR3 has 16 amino acids. Clones were read by immunoSEQ multiplex PCR, and TCRdb kept only the in-frame ones, dropping some. The table includes over 100,000 clones, about 89% detected once. The sequencing used peripheral blood, collected on day 0 of AZD1222 vaccination. The TCR sequence derives from an adult in good health. The J gene is TRBJ2-7, the V gene TRBV11-3; either TRBD1 or TRBD2 may supply D (5 bases each). The DNA for the CDR3 is TGTGCCAGCAGCTTAGGGGGCTCCGGGGCCCAATACGAGCAGTACTTC. It specifies CASSLGGSGAQYEQYF.